The next 14 T cell receptor beta chains were all read from a single sample in a study of T cells in Graves' hyperthyroidism and ophthalmopathy. The CDR3 regions of TCR beta were amplified from RNA transcripts. First-round RT-PCR of the TCR CDR3 relied on the HTBI primer set. TCRdb redid the calling of the multiplex PCR reads with MiXCR, one entry per CDR3 protein. The sample shows 750,000 to 900,000 distinct CDR3 sequences, 38% of them seen only once. Sequenced material: blood. These receptors all come from a young man with Graves' hyperthyroidism.

This clonotype occurred once. The chain has TRBV7-2 and TRBJ2-7, with 8 nucleotides matching TRBD1. This CDR3 contains 14 residues. J gave up 4 bases and V 2 bases, and 4 bases lay outside the gene matches. The germline V gene encodes CDR1 SGHTA and CDR2 FQGNSA. The DNA of the CDR3 is TGTGCCAGCAGCTTACAGGGACAGGCTTACGAGCAGTACTTC. Its translation is CASSLQGQAYEQYF. The full variable domain, with the rest looked up from reference TRBV7-2 and TRBJ2-7, is GAGVSQSPSNKVTEKGKDVELRCDPISGHTALYWYRQSLGQGLEFLIYFQGNSAPDKSGLPSDRFSAERTGGSVSTLTIQRTQQEDSAVYLCASSLQGQAYEQYFGPGTRLTVT.

The CDR3 sequence: CASSLGAGLGYTF. The CDR3 bases are TGTGCCAGCAGCCTAGGGGCAGGGCTTGGCTACACCTTC. This chain uses TRBV12-3 or TRBV12-4 with TRBJ1-2; D is perhaps TRBD1 (5 bases). The CDR3 is 13 amino acids. Trimming pared 6 bases from V and 7 bases from J, leaving 15 bases between.

The V gene is TRBV29-1, the J gene TRBJ1-1, with 7 bases that match TRBD1. The CDR3 extends over 10 amino acids. Germline CDR1 is SQVTM and CDR2 is ANQGSEA. The V gene end was trimmed by 8 bases and the J gene end by 5 bases; junction bases not matched to a gene: 2. CDR3 sequence: CSIQGTEAFF. The CDR3 DNA is TGCAGCATACAGGGGACTGAAGCTTTCTTT.

The rearrangement uses TRBV5-6 and TRBJ1-5; D is perhaps TRBD1 (6 bases). V shed 6 bases and J shed 7 bases, with 14 bases lying between them. The germline V gene has CDR1 SGHDT and CDR2 YYEEEE. The CDR3 consists of 13 residues. The CDR3 loop is CASNIQGLQPQHF. The CDR3 DNA reads TGTGCCAGCAACATACAGGGTCTCCAGCCCCAGCATTTT.

The chain has TRBV15 and TRBJ2-3, with 8 bases fitting TRBD2. Germline V gene data show CDR1 as LNHNV and CDR2 as YYDKDF (reference sequence). CDR3 size: 16 residues. Unmatched junction bases numbered 8, after V lost 3 bases and J lost 3 bases. CDR3 protein: CATSRGSGGRTDTQYF. CDR3 sequence (DNA): TGTGCCACCAGCAGGGGATCGGGAGGGAGAACAGATACGCAGTATTTT.

The chain joins TRBV12-3 or TRBV12-4 to TRBJ2-2; no clear D. The CDR3 spans 15 residues. Trimming pared 2 bases from V and 5 bases from J, leaving 12 bases between. CDR3 bases: TGTGCCAGCAGTTTAAAGGCTTATGGAACCGGGGAGCTGTTTTTT. This gives the protein CASSLKAYGTGELFF.

This clonotype was seen more than once but under ten times. The rearrangement uses TRBV20-1 and TRBJ2-7; D is perhaps TRBD1 or TRBD2 (5 bases each). This CDR3 has 15 amino acids. The germline V and J ends were trimmed by 0 bases and 0 bases, with 12 bases remaining between them. The germline CDR1 and CDR2 sequences are DFQATT and SNEGSKA (reference sequence). This CDR3 is CSARDYGTASYEQYF. CDR3 nucleotides: TGCAGTGCTAGAGATTACGGGACGGCCTCCTACGAGCAGTACTTC.

About this clonotype: An end of the junction does not agree with germline; a read error may underlie this. V gene TRBV14 combines with J gene TRBJ1-1; D remains ambiguous. The CDR3 is 13 amino acids. Germline loops: CDR1 SGHDN, CDR2 FVKESK. The CDR3 DNA reads as TGTGCCAGCGGCCAAGCACAGATCACTGAAGCTTTCTTT. Amino acids: CASGQAQITEAFF.

In its sample, this clonotype was seen many times. The DNA for the CDR3 is TGTGCCAGCAGGGACCCCCGGAGGACTGAAGCTTTCTTT. As protein: CASRDPRRTEAFF. The chain uses TRBV7-6 and TRBJ1-1, with no clear D. The V gene's germline CDR1 is SGHVS and CDR2 FNYEAQ. This CDR3 contains 13 residues. Trimming shortened V by 6 bases and J by 5 bases, and 13 bases separated the two germline ends.

There are many counts of this clonotype. The gene calls are TRBV29-1 and TRBJ2-6; no definite D call. Germline V CDR1 and CDR2: SQVTM, ANQGSEA. The CDR3 sequence is 16 residues long. With 2 bases removed from V and 0 bases from J, the gap between germline ends came to 11 bases. Here the CDR3 reads CSVERGPPSGANVLTF. Written as DNA, the CDR3 is TGCAGCGTTGAACGAGGCCCACCCTCTGGGGCCAACGTCCTGACTTTC.

The chain couples TRBV2 to TRBJ2-7; D gene ambiguous. The CDR3 extends over 14 amino acids. V lost 2 bases and J 2 bases, leaving 10 bases between the germline ends. The V gene's germline CDR1 is SNHLY and CDR2 FYNNEI. The CDR3 loop reads CASSERADAYEQYF. The CDR3 DNA is TGTGCCAGCAGTGAAAGGGCGGACGCCTACGAGCAGTACTTC.

This clonotype was observed many times. The genes are TRBV7-2 and TRBJ1-5; 9 nucleotides match TRBD1. The CDR3 has 16 residues. V trimming: 5 bases; J trimming: 1 base; junction bases outside the gene matches: 6. Germline V gives CDR1 SGHTA, CDR2 FQGNSA. CDR3 region: CASSLGQGPSNQPQHF. The CDR3 bases are TGTGCCAGCAGCCTAGGACAGGGGCCGAGCAATCAGCCCCAGCATTTT.

This rearrangement joins TRBV6-5 to TRBJ2-7; the match to TRBD1 covers 7 bases. This CDR3 is built from 14 residues. V lost 10 bases and J lost 9; bases outside the gene matches: 18. Germline V gene sequence: CDR1 MNHEY, CDR2 SVGAGI. CDR3 nucleotides: TGTGCCACCTCCTCGGGGACAGCCACCTTTCGGCAGTACTTC. Translation gives CATSSGTATFRQYF.

This clonotype was detected a few times. This chain joins TRBV6-1 and TRBJ1-6, with D maybe TRBD1 (5 bases). This CDR3 spans 15 amino acids. The V gene's germline CDR1 is MNHNS and CDR2 SASEGT. Trimming took 6 bases from V and 8 from J, leaving 17 bases between them. The CDR3: CASSPLTEYYSPLHF. DNA of the CDR3: TGTGCCAGCAGCCCTCTGACAGAATACTATTCACCCCTCCACTTT.